This T cell receptor beta chain was documented in a study of blood T cell repertoires in COVID-19. For the study at large: T cells, B-cell-depleted T cells, or PBMCs provided the cDNA or gDNA that served as material.

The CDR3 has 15 amino acids. The ends were cut back, 1 base at V and 3 bases at J, with 12 bases in the middle. Germline-derived CDR1 and CDR2 are MGHRA and YSYEKL. TCRdb's table, derived via immunoSEQ multiplex PCR, lists solely in-frame clones and lacks some. This sample yields around 16,000 clones, of which 75% to 90% are seen a single time; 22% belongs to the top ten. This clonotype originated in an elderly man with active or convalescent COVID-19. This chain joins TRBV4-1 and TRBJ1-2; no definite D call. The specimen sequenced was peripheral blood. The CDR3 nucleotides are TGCGCCAGCAGCCAAGGAAGGCAGGCCTACTATGGCTACACCTTC. Encoded protein: CASSQGRQAYYGYTF.